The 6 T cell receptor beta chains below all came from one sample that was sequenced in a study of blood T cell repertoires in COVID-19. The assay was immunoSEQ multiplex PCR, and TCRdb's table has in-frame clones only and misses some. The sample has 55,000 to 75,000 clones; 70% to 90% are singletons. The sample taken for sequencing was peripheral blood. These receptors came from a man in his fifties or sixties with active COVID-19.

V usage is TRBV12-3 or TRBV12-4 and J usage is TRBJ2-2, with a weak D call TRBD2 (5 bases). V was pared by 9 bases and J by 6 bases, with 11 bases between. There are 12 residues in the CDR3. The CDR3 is CASTTRAGELFF. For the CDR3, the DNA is TGTGCCAGTACGACGCGGGCCGGGGAGCTGTTTTTT.

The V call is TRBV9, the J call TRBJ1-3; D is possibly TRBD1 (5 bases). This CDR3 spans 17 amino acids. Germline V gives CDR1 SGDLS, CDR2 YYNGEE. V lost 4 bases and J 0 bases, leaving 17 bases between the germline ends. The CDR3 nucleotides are TGTGCCAGCAGCCTTAGCCCCTTTGACAGCTCTGGAAACACCATATATTTT. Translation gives CASSLSPFDSSGNTIYF.

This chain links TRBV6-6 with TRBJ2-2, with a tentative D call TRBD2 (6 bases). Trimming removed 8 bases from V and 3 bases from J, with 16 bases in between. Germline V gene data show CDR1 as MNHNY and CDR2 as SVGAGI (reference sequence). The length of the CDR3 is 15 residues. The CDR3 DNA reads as TGTGCCAGCGCAAGAGGAGGAGGGGACACCGGGGAGCTGTTTTTT. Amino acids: CASARGGGDTGELFF.

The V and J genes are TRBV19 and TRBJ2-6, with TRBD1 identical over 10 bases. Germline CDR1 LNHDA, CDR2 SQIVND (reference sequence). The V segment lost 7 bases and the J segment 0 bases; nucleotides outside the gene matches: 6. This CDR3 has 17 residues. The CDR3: CASTSGQGHSGANVLTF. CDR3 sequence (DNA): TGTGCCAGTACCTCGGGACAGGGGCACTCTGGGGCCAACGTCCTGACTTTC.

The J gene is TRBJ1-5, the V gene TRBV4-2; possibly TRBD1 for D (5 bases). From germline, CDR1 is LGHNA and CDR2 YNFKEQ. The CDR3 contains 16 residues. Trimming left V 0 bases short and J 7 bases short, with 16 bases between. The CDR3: CASSQDRQQGWQPQHF. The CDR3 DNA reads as TGTGCCAGCAGCCAAGACCGTCAGCAGGGATGGCAGCCCCAGCATTTT.

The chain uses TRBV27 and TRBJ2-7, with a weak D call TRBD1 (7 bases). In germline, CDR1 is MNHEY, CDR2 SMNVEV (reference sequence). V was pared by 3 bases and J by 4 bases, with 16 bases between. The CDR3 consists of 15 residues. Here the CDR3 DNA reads TGTGCCAGCAGTTTCGTTCAGGGGGACTGGTACGAGCAGTACTTC. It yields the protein CASSFVQGDWYEQYF.